The T cell receptor beta chain described here comes from a study of glioma-infiltrating T cells after dendritic cell vaccination. The overall study: Samples are from glioblastoma patients in Phase I and II dendritic cell vaccine trials. Study-wide points: Longer survival after dendritic cell vaccination followed higher pretreatment TIL content.

In the case of this clone: Its antigen is unidentified.

After removal of 5 bases from V and 3 bases from J, the junction contained 0 bases not matched to a gene. Looked up from germline, CDR1 is MNHEY and CDR2 is SVGAGI. The CDR3 consists of 13 residues. The primer mix had 60 V beta and 13 J beta primers. Using immunoSEQ multiplex PCR, the repertoire was profiled, and TCRdb retains in-frame clones only, with some absent. The repertoire holds around 90,000 clones, with 81% as singletons. Time point in this sample: after dendritic cell vaccination, including at tumor progression/relapse. PBMC sampling occurred before vaccination, two weeks after the third dose, and at progression.

Sequenced here: blood, sampled after dendritic cell vaccination. The sequence came from a human donor with glioblastoma. The gene calls are TRBV6-5 and TRBJ2-2; 7 nucleotides align to TRBD1. This CDR3 reads CASSDRDTGELFF. In DNA, the CDR3 is TGTGCCAGCAGTGACAGGGACACCGGGGAGCTGTTTTTT.